This T cell receptor beta chain was observed in a study of OX40 agonist ivuxolimab in advanced cancers. About the full investigation: Ivuxolimab was an agonistic, fully human IgG2 monoclonal antibody directed against OX40 (CD134), a costimulatory receptor. Intravenous ivuxolimab was administered to patients every 2 weeks at six dose levels: 0.01, 0.1, 0.3, 1.5, 3 and 10 mg/kg. Of the roughly 52 dose-escalation patients, hepatocellular carcinoma was present in 19, melanoma in roughly 15, renal cell carcinoma in 9 and head and neck cancer in 9. A male proportion of around 81% and a mean age of roughly 55 years, ranging from 23 to 79, were recorded for the dose-escalation cohort. Prior anti-PD-1, anti-PD-L1 or anti-CTLA-4 therapy was permitted, and checkpoint inhibitors had been received by less than 45% of dose-escalation patients. Partial responses occurred in three dose-escalation patients: two with cutaneous melanoma and one with hepatocellular carcinoma. Peripheral TCRbeta sequencing aimed to test whether ivuxolimab altered TCR sequence diversity and caused clonal T-cell expansion. The paper covers the monotherapy dose-escalation part of the phase I ivuxolimab trial, which included N of about 50 patients. General study outcomes and caveats: Low levels of normalized T-cell clonal expansion were also seen in some patients who did not respond. After ivuxolimab, expanded clones were on average more numerous among CD8+ T cells than among CD4+ T cells. Partial responders in the 0.1-3.0 mg/kg groups had among the lowest normalized peripheral clonal expansion, especially among CD8+ T cells. Which antigens the clonally expanded peripheral T cells were specific for was not determined. Clonal expansion of both CD4+ and CD8+ blood T cells was observed from baseline to week 6 at doses 0.1 to 3.0 mg/kg.

As to this clone: Its antigen specificity is not known. No much larger clone exists at a distance of one base, and base qualities are not known.

The trial excluded patients who had a history of autoimmune disease or who were on systemic immunosuppression. Peripheral blood for TCR sequencing was collected from all dose cohorts at baseline, on cycle 4 day 1, and on cycle 7 day 1. Samples were obtained from an open-label, multicenter, first-in-human phase I dose-escalation trial of ivuxolimab. The trial enrolled adults with locally advanced or metastatic head and neck squamous cell, hepatocellular, melanoma or renal cell carcinoma. CD4+ and CD8+ T cells were sorted separately from peripheral blood before TCR sequencing. Trimming takes 2 bases from V and 3 bases from J, and the germline ends sit 7 bases apart. Including the terminal cysteine and phenylalanine, the CDR3 comprises 14 residues. Only the CDR3 DNA stays, 42 bases, in frame from base 1. The CDR1 and CDR2 encoded by the germline V gene are MNHEY and SVGAGI. Genomic DNA was isolated from the sorted cells so that the TCRbeta CDR3 region could be sequenced. The immunoSEQ Assay was used to sequence the TCRbeta CDR3 regions. TCRdb limited this immuneACCESS table to in-frame rearrangements with V and J called. A share of clones is missing; checked studies link under half to unresolved V genes, and the rest is unexplained. The sample profile shows more than 25,000 clones; 70% to 80% of them were found once. The ten largest clones represent less than 30% of the sample.

The sequence was collected from an adult with an advanced solid tumor such as melanoma, head and neck, liver or kidney cancer. Here the sequenced sample was CD4+ or CD8+ T cells sorted from blood, taken in a trial of the OX40 agonist ivuxolimab. This receptor chain uses TRBV6-5 and TRBJ2-2, with a weak D call of TRBD2 (6 bases match). The DNA is TGTGCCAGCAGTTACGGGGGGTACACCGGGGAGCTGTTTTTT. Its translation reads: CASSYGGYTGELFF.